A selection of T cell receptor beta chains follows, all from one sample in a study of regulatory T cells in long-lasting Graves disease. MiXCR, run by TCRdb on the multiplex PCR reads, gives a single entry per CDR3 protein. The table has fewer than 650,000 distinct CDR3 sequences, under 20% seen once. These data were also filed under a second study, of T cells in Graves' hyperthyroidism and ophthalmopathy.

The sample was peripheral blood mononuclear cells (PBMCs), taken at new diagnosis, from a patient treated with antithyroid drugs. These receptors were collected from a woman aged 25 to 39 with Graves disease. Each CDR3 is given with its conserved first and last residue. D genes are given only for firm matches. Not every row has a clone size; where given, it reads once, few, many or a size class.

D: TRBD1
J: TRBJ2-7
V: TRBV4-1
size: .
CDR3: CASSQDGTGGYEQYF
DNA: TGCGCCAGCAGCCAAGATGGAACAGGGGGGTACGAGCAGTACTTC

D: .
J: TRBJ1-2
V: TRBV6-1
size: .
CDR3: CASRGRTGYGYTF
DNA: TGTGCCAGCAGGGGAAGAACAGGGTATGGCTACACCTTC

D: TRBD1
J: TRBJ2-1
V: TRBV7-9
size: many
CDR3: CASSFGTGGPEEQFF
DNA: TGTGCCAGCAGCTTCGGGACAGGGGGCCCGGAGGAGCAGTTCTTC

D: .
J: TRBJ1-1
V: TRBV18
size: many
CDR3: CASSPVSTEAFF
DNA: TGTGCCAGCTCACCCGTGAGCACTGAAGCTTTCTTT

D: .
J: TRBJ1-2
V: TRBV6-1
size: many
CDR3: CASTPAIQGGSYGYTF
DNA: TGTGCCAGCACACCCGCGATACAGGGTGGAAGCTATGGCTACACCTTC

D: .
J: TRBJ1-1
V: TRBV7-3
size: many
CDR3: CASSLRPGSGTEAFF
DNA: TGTGCCAGCAGCTTACGACCGGGATCGGGCACTGAAGCTTTCTTT

D: .
J: TRBJ1-5
V: TRBV20-1
size: few
CDR3: CSAHTDGAGNVGNQPQHF
DNA: TGCAGTGCTCATACAGACGGTGCGGGAAATGTTGGCAATCAGCCCCAGCATTTT

D: .
J: TRBJ1-1
V: TRBV6-1
size: .
CDR3: CASNTGGREVSGAFF
DNA: TGTGCCAGCAACACTGGGGGCAGGGAGGTCTCCGGGGCTTTCTTT

D: .
J: TRBJ2-1
V: TRBV3-1
size: .
CDR3: CASSQGSTGEEFF
DNA: TGTGCCAGCAGCCAAGGGTCAACAGGGGAGGAGTTCTTC

D: .
J: TRBJ2-1
V: TRBV12-3/TRBV12-4
size: many
CDR3: CASSYRHQTLNEQFF
DNA: TGTGCCAGCAGTTATCGGCACCAGACCCTCAATGAGCAGTTCTTC

D: .
J: TRBJ2-7
V: TRBV5-1
size: few
CDR3: CASSPGGSGSYEQYF
DNA: TGCGCCAGCAGCCCGGGCGGAAGTGGTTCCTACGAGCAGTACTTC

D: .
J: TRBJ2-3
V: TRBV19
size: .
CDR3: CASKGYQNTDTQYF
DNA: TGTGCCAGTAAGGGCTACCAAAACACAGATACGCAGTATTTT

D: TRBD1
J: TRBJ2-7
V: TRBV19
size: many
CDR3: CASSIAATGSAYEQYF
DNA: TGTGCCAGTAGTATAGCAGCGACAGGGAGCGCCTACGAGCAGTACTTC

D: .
J: TRBJ1-1
V: TRBV29-1
size: many
CDR3: CSVTHGSKITEAFF
DNA: TGCAGCGTTACCCACGGGTCCAAGATCACTGAAGCTTTCTTT

D: .
J: TRBJ2-7
V: TRBV30
size: .
CDR3: CAWTPELAKNYEQYF
DNA: TGTGCCTGGACCCCTGAGCTAGCCAAGAACTACGAGCAGTACTTC

D: .
J: TRBJ1-5
V: TRBV2
size: many
CDR3: CASKGDVNQPQHF
DNA: TGTGCCAGCAAGGGGGATGTCAATCAGCCCCAGCATTTT

D: .
J: TRBJ2-1
V: TRBV5-1
size: .
CDR3: CASSWGRGLNEQFF
DNA: TGCGCCAGCAGCTGGGGGAGGGGGTTGAATGAGCAGTTCTTC

D: TRBD2
J: TRBJ2-1
V: TRBV3-1
size: .
CDR3: CASSPTSGRTMRQFF
DNA: TGTGCCAGCAGCCCCACTAGCGGGCGTACAATGCGGCAGTTCTTC

D: TRBD2
J: TRBJ2-3
V: TRBV11-2
size: many
CDR3: CASSSPSGRTSTDTQYF
DNA: TGTGCCAGCAGCTCCCCGAGCGGGAGGACTAGCACAGATACGCAGTATTTT

D: TRBD1
J: TRBJ1-3
V: TRBV6-5
size: few
CDR3: CASSYGQAPGNTIYF
DNA: TGTGCCAGCAGTTACGGACAGGCTCCGGGAAACACCATATATTTT

D: TRBD2
J: TRBJ2-7
V: TRBV29-1
size: many
CDR3: CTARGGSGEQYF
DNA: TGCACCGCCCGGGGGGGTTCGGGCGAGCAGTACTTC

D: TRBD2
J: TRBJ2-1
V: TRBV19
size: .
CDR3: CAGLIGEGLNEQFF
DNA: TGTGCCGGCCTTATCGGGGAGGGCCTAAATGAGCAGTTCTTC

D: TRBD1
J: TRBJ1-4
V: TRBV6-1
size: .
CDR3: CASTRRGGQGSNEKLFF
DNA: TGTGCCAGCACCAGACGGGGGGGACAGGGGAGTAATGAAAAACTGTTTTTT

D: .
J: TRBJ2-5
V: TRBV5-6
size: .
CDR3: CASSYQVRWQETQYF
DNA: TGTGCCAGCAGCTATCAGGTTCGGTGGCAAGAGACCCAGTACTTC

D: TRBD1
J: TRBJ1-1
V: TRBV30
size: many
CDR3: CAWSLQGMRTEAFF
DNA: TGTGCCTGGAGTTTACAGGGGATGCGCACTGAAGCTTTCTTT

D: .
J: TRBJ2-1
V: TRBV10-3
size: many
CDR3: CATRAHEGSSYNEQFF
DNA: TGTGCCACCAGAGCGCACGAGGGGAGCTCCTACAATGAGCAGTTCTTC